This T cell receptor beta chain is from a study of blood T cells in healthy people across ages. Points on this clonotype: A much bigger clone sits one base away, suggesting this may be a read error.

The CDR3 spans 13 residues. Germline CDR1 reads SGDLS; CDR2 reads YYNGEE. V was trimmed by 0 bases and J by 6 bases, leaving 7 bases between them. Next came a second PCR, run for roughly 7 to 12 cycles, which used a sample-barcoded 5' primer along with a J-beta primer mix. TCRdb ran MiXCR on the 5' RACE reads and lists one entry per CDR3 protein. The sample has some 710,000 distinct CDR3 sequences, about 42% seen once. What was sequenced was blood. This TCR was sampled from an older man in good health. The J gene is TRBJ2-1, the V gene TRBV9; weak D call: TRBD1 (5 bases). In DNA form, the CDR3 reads TGTGCCAGCAGCGTAGACAGGACCAATGAGCAGTTCTTC. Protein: CASSVDRTNEQFF.